One sample yielded the 23 T cell receptor beta chains listed below, sequenced in a study of T cells in Graves' hyperthyroidism and ophthalmopathy (dated by TCRdb to the late 2010s). Libraries were made using multiplex PCR. The sequencing machine was an Illumina HiSeq 2000. TCR beta CDR3 regions were amplified from RNA transcripts. The TCR CDR3 was subjected to a first round of RT-PCR using the HTBI primer set and the Qiagen OneStep RT-PCR kit. TCRdb reprocessing: public reads trimmed at Q25 with fastp, clones called with MiXCR, in-frame beta chains kept. Each record represents a unique CDR3 protein, reported with the most common genes and DNA among its rows. Present in this sample are about 590,000 distinct CDR3 sequences, 14% of which were seen just once. Less than 9% of the sample lies in the top ten. Input material: blood. The receptors were gathered from a young woman with Graves' ophthalmopathy.

This clonotype was recorded many times. This chain connects TRBV6-1 to TRBJ2-4; D call uncertain. CDR1 is MNHNS and CDR2 is SASEGT in the germline V gene. The CDR3 loop spans 15 amino acids. Deletions cut 5 bases from V and 1 base from J, with 12 bases between. The DNA for the CDR3 is TGTGCCAGCAGTCTACCCGTGCCGGCCAAAAACATTCAGTACTTC. It is translated as CASSLPVPAKNIQYF.

This clonotype was recorded at least ten times. The gene calls are TRBV5-1 and TRBJ2-3; tentatively, D is TRBD1 (5 bases). CDR3 length: 14 residues. CDR1 is SGHRS, CDR2 YFSETQ, per germline. V was pared by 10 bases and J by 0 bases, with 15 bases between. The CDR3 loop is CASQTQGSTDTQYF. The DNA of the CDR3 is TGCGCCTCCCAGACGCAGGGAAGCACAGATACGCAGTATTTT.

This chain joins TRBV25-1 and TRBJ2-7, with D perhaps matching TRBD1 or TRBD2 (6 bases each). V was pared by 3 bases and J by 7 bases, with 13 bases between. CDR1 is MGHDK, CDR2 SYGVNS, per germline. The CDR3 length is 13 residues. The CDR3 loop is CASSEIKGGEQYF. The CDR3, as DNA: TGTGCCAGCAGTGAGATCAAAGGGGGGGAGCAGTACTTC.

J is TRBJ1-1 and V is TRBV2; the D gene is possibly TRBD1 (6 bases). CDR3 length: 18 amino acids. With 4 bases removed from V and 0 bases from J, the gap between germline ends came to 21 bases. CDR1 SNHLY and CDR2 FYNNEI come from the germline V gene. The CDR3 here is CASSAQGFNMDLNTEAFF. The CDR3 DNA sequence: TGTGCCAGCAGTGCACAGGGTTTTAACATGGATTTGAACACTGAAGCTTTCTTT.

This clonotype was seen ten or more times. The CDR3 loop is CASSDTGRVSYEQYF. The CDR3 bases are TGTGCCAGCAGCGATACAGGGAGAGTCTCCTACGAGCAGTACTTC. The V call is TRBV6-1, the J call TRBJ2-7; D might be TRBD1 (6 bases). The germline gives CDR1 MNHNS, CDR2 SASEGT. Trimming stripped 6 bases from V and 0 bases from J, with 15 bases between. This CDR3 region has 15 residues.

This clonotype was recorded at least ten times. CDR3 DNA sequence: TGTGCCAGCAGCCAAGAGGCAGGGTGGAGGAAAGAGACCCAGTACTTC. This translates into CASSQEAGWRKETQYF. The chain is built from TRBV3-1 and TRBJ2-5; the D call may be TRBD1 or TRBD2 (5 bases each). Trimming removed 0 bases at V and 3 bases at J, with 14 bases between. Germline V gene sequence: CDR1 LGHDT, CDR2 YNNKEL (reference sequence). CDR3 size: 16 residues.

CDR3 bases: TGTGCCAGCAGTTCCCCCGGGACGGCCAAAAACATTCAGTACTTC. This codes for CASSSPGTAKNIQYF. The V and J genes are TRBV28 and TRBJ2-4; TRBD1 or TRBD2 may be the D gene (5 bases each). The ends were cut back, 4 bases at V and 1 base at J, with 11 bases in the middle. Germline CDR1 reads MDHEN; CDR2 reads SYDVKM. CDR3 length: 15 amino acids.

This chain connects TRBV20-1 to TRBJ1-1, with D perhaps TRBD1 (6 bases). CDR3 length: 14 residues. V lost 3 bases to trimming and J lost 1 base, with 12 bases between them. Germline assignment: CDR1 DFQATT and CDR2 SNEGSKA (reference sequence). The CDR3 reads CSARWGAGNTEAFF. The CDR3 region has the DNA TGCAGTGCTAGGTGGGGGGCGGGGAACACTGAAGCTTTCTTT.

The V gene is TRBV6-1, the J gene TRBJ1-2, with a tentative D call TRBD1 (5 bases). Per germline, CDR1 MNHNS and CDR2 SASEGT. Trimming took off 7 bases at V and 7 bases at J, with 10 bases between the two ends. The CDR3 sequence is 11 residues long. In nucleotides, the CDR3 is TGTGCCAGCATGTGGGGGGTTGGCTACACCTTC. Its protein product is CASMWGVGYTF.

In this sample, this clonotype turned up many times. The chain employs TRBV11-3 and TRBJ1-1, with D possibly TRBD1 on 6 matching bases. The CDR3 has 14 residues. Germline V gene lookup returns CDR1 SGHNT and CDR2 YENEEA. Trimming stripped 6 bases from V and 3 bases from J, with 14 bases between. CDR3 residues: CASRIQGSDTEAFF. The DNA for the CDR3 is TGTGCCAGCAGAATACAGGGATCGGACACTGAAGCTTTCTTT.

This clonotype was observed at least ten times. The chain combines TRBV19 with TRBJ1-5; D ambiguous. The V gene's germline CDR1 is LNHDA and CDR2 SQIVND (reference sequence). The CDR3 has 13 residues. The ends were cut back, 5 bases at V and 7 bases at J, with 12 bases in the middle. The CDR3 nucleotides are TGTGCCAGTAGTCGGAGGGAAGGACAGCCCCAGCATTTT. It specifies CASSRREGQPQHF.

This clonotype came up many times. The chain combines TRBV24-1 with TRBJ2-3, with D possibly being TRBD1 or TRBD2 (6 bases each). Germline CDR1 and CDR2: KGHDR and SFDVKD. The CDR3 is 14 amino acids. V was trimmed by 9 bases and J by 4 bases, leaving 16 bases between them. CDR3 sequence: CATGSGALADTQYF. CDR3 bases: TGTGCCACCGGATCGGGGGCGTTAGCAGATACGCAGTATTTT.

This clonotype was found a few times. The chain employs TRBV19 and TRBJ1-2; no clear D. With 7 bases removed from V and 0 bases from J, the gap between germline ends came to 15 bases. The CDR3 loop spans 15 amino acids. The germline V gene has CDR1 LNHDA and CDR2 SQIVND (reference sequence). The CDR3 DNA sequence: TGTGCCAGTACCGAAGCCAGCAGCGCTAACTATGGCTACACCTTC. Encoded protein: CASTEASSANYGYTF.

This clonotype was observed a few times. The chain joins TRBV27 to TRBJ2-7, with 7 positions matching TRBD1. The CDR3 loop spans 14 amino acids. CDR1 and CDR2 (germline): MNHEY, SMNVEV (reference sequence). The V and J ends lost 4 bases and 4 bases, in that order; junction bases with no gene match: 7. CDR3 bases: TGTGCCAGCAGTTCAAAGGGGGCCAGTTACGAGCAGTACTTC. Residues: CASSSKGASYEQYF.

The chain employs TRBV2 and TRBJ2-7; 8 bases are shared with TRBD1. V lost 6 bases and J lost 1; bases outside the gene matches: 8. The CDR3 is 15 residues long. Germline lookup yields CDR1 SNHLY and CDR2 FYNNEI. The CDR3 nucleotides are TGTGCCAGCAGAGGAACTGACAGGGGTTCCTACGAGCAGTACTTC. This sequence encodes CASRGTDRGSYEQYF.

This clonotype was detected many times. The rearrangement joins TRBV7-9 to TRBJ1-1; D gene ambiguous. This CDR3 is 12 amino acids long. Deletions cut 1 base from V and 4 bases from J, with 4 bases between. Germline V lookup: CDR1 SEHNR, CDR2 FQNEAQ (reference sequence). CDR3 amino acids: CASSLGVTEAFF. DNA of the CDR3: TGTGCCAGCAGCTTAGGGGTCACTGAAGCTTTCTTT.

DNA for the CDR3: TGTGCCAGCAGCTTAGAGACAGGGCTCTATGGCTACACCTTC. This translates into CASSLETGLYGYTF. J is TRBJ1-2 and V is TRBV7-6; 7 bases line up with TRBD1. CDR1 and CDR2 (germline): SGHVS, FNYEAQ. The CDR3 totals 14 residues. The V segment lost 1 base and the J segment 4 bases; nucleotides outside the gene matches: 3.

Comment on this clonotype: This may stem from a read error, because a much larger clone lies one nucleotide away. DNA of the CDR3: TGTGCCAGCAGCCTTCTCGAGGGGGAGCAGTACTTC. Translated, it gives CASSLLEGEQYF. The chain joins TRBV9 to TRBJ2-7; D is perhaps TRBD1 or TRBD2 (5 bases each). The CDR3 is 12 amino acids. With 4 bases removed from V and 7 bases from J, the gap between germline ends came to 12 bases. From germline, CDR1 is SGDLS and CDR2 YYNGEE.

This chain uses TRBV5-1 with TRBJ2-7, with 7 nucleotides matching TRBD2. The germline V gene has CDR1 SGHRS and CDR2 YFSETQ. The V segment lost 3 bases and the J segment 4 bases; nucleotides outside the gene matches: 10. The CDR3 consists of 15 residues. CDR3 residues: CASSSLTSVSYEQYF. CDR3 coding DNA: TGCGCCAGCAGCTCACTAACTAGCGTTTCTTACGAGCAGTACTTC.

This clonotype was seen repeatedly, ten times or more. J is TRBJ1-6 and V is TRBV7-8; 8 nucleotides align to TRBD1. Germline assignment: CDR1 SGHVS and CDR2 FQNEAQ. There are 15 residues in the CDR3. V lost 5 bases, J lost 9 bases, and 9 bases stayed unmatched. The CDR3 nucleotides are TGTGCCAGCAGCACCGGACAGGGTGGTCGTTCACCCCTCCACTTT. This sequence encodes CASSTGQGGRSPLHF.

This clonotype has a count of ten or more. The chain employs TRBV11-2 and TRBJ2-3; unclear D gene. Trimming took off 5 bases at V and 2 bases at J, with 14 bases between the two ends. CDR3 size: 15 residues. CDR1 and CDR2 from the germline V gene are SGHAT and FQNNGV. Here the CDR3 reads CASSRKIQLTDTQYF. For the CDR3, the DNA is TGTGCCAGCAGCCGCAAGATCCAGCTCACAGATACGCAGTATTTT.

The sample holds many counts of this clonotype. The rearrangement links TRBV6-6 to TRBJ2-4; 8 nucleotides agree with TRBD2. Unmatched junction bases numbered 10, after V lost 0 bases and J lost 6 bases. The V gene's germline CDR1 is MNHNY and CDR2 SVGAGI (reference sequence). The CDR3 consists of 17 residues. In DNA, the CDR3 is TGTGCCAGCAGTTACTCACTTGAAGCGGGAGTACCAAACATTCAGTACTTC. Translation: CASSYSLEAGVPNIQYF.

This clonotype was recorded at least ten times. V is TRBV12-3 or TRBV12-4 and J is TRBJ2-5; maybe TRBD1 (5 bases). The CDR3 has 11 residues. Trimming left V 9 bases short and J 3 bases short, with 8 bases between. The chain's CDR3 is CASDSKETQYF. The CDR3 DNA reads as TGTGCCAGTGACAGTAAAGAGACCCAGTACTTC.